Listed below are T cell receptor beta chains from one sample, sequenced in a study of blood T cell repertoires in COVID-19. Clones were read by immunoSEQ multiplex PCR, and TCRdb kept only the in-frame ones, dropping some. The profile shows around 380,000 clones, around 87% of them singletons. Sequencing was done on a sample of PBMCs or T cells enriched from blood (not recorded which). The receptors shown here come from a man aged 30-40 years who had recovered from COVID-19. Each CDR3 is given with its conserved first and last residue. The D gene is left open where the match is weak. The listing skips clone size in some rows; elsewhere it reads once, few, many or a size class.

D gene: TRBD1
clone size: -
J gene: TRBJ2-7
V gene: TRBV6-5
CDR3 protein: CATKRAGQGSYEQYF
CDR3 DNA: TGTGCCACCAAGAGGGCGGGACAGGGGAGCTACGAGCAGTACTTC

D gene: -
clone size: -
J gene: TRBJ1-6
V gene: TRBV28
CDR3 protein: CASSLSGMSYSPLHF
CDR3 DNA: TGTGCCAGCAGTTTATCAGGGATGTCGTATTCACCCCTCCACTTT

D gene: TRBD1
clone size: -
J gene: TRBJ2-2
V gene: TRBV5-6
CDR3 protein: CASSWSLTGGVGTGELFF
CDR3 DNA: TGTGCCAGCAGCTGGAGCCTTACAGGGGGCGTTGGCACCGGGGAGCTGTTTTTT

D gene: -
clone size: -
J gene: TRBJ1-2
V gene: TRBV14
CDR3 protein: CASSPTRDGFYGYTF
CDR3 DNA: TGTGCCAGCAGCCCAACGCGGGACGGCTTCTATGGCTACACCTTC

D gene: TRBD1
clone size: -
J gene: TRBJ2-5
V gene: TRBV9
CDR3 protein: CASSVARQGAGETQYF
CDR3 DNA: TGTGCCAGCAGCGTAGCTCGACAGGGGGCGGGAGAGACCCAGTACTTC

D gene: -
clone size: -
J gene: TRBJ1-1
V gene: TRBV12-3/TRBV12-4
CDR3 protein: CASRDPGRREAFF
CDR3 DNA: TGTGCCAGCAGGGACCCAGGGAGGAGGGAAGCTTTCTTT

D gene: TRBD1
clone size: -
J gene: TRBJ1-6
V gene: TRBV19
CDR3 protein: CASSTGTAVYNSPLHF
CDR3 DNA: TGTGCCAGTAGTACAGGGACAGCCGTTTATAATTCACCCCTCCACTTT

D gene: TRBD2
clone size: -
J gene: TRBJ2-7
V gene: TRBV27
CDR3 protein: CASSFREGYEQYF
CDR3 DNA: TGTGCCAGCAGTTTCAGGGAGGGCTACGAGCAGTACTTC

D gene: -
clone size: -
J gene: TRBJ1-5
V gene: TRBV19
CDR3 protein: CASSIVAGSNQPQHF
CDR3 DNA: TGTGCCAGTAGTATTGTGGCAGGGAGCAATCAGCCCCAGCATTTT

D gene: TRBD1
clone size: -
J gene: TRBJ2-2
V gene: TRBV15
CDR3 protein: CATSPHGQGGTGELFF
CDR3 DNA: TGTGCCACCAGCCCACACGGACAGGGCGGAACCGGGGAGCTGTTTTTT

D gene: TRBD1
clone size: -
J gene: TRBJ2-7
V gene: TRBV29-1
CDR3 protein: CSIIPGTGTYEQYF
CDR3 DNA: TGCAGCATTATTCCCGGGACAGGGACTTACGAGCAGTACTTC

D gene: TRBD2
clone size: once
J gene: TRBJ2-2
V gene: TRBV5-5
CDR3 protein: CASSSWTSGGPFANTGELFF
CDR3 DNA: TGTGCCAGCAGCTCCTGGACTAGCGGGGGCCCGTTCGCGAACACCGGGGAGCTGTTTTTT

D gene: TRBD2
clone size: -
J gene: TRBJ2-3
V gene: TRBV5-5
CDR3 protein: CASSQRTSSTQYF
CDR3 DNA: TGTGCCAGCAGCCAAAGGACTAGCTCCACGCAGTATTTT

D gene: -
clone size: -
J gene: TRBJ1-5
V gene: TRBV30
CDR3 protein: CASSGGEGQPQHF
CDR3 DNA: TGTGCCTCTTCCGGGGGTGAGGGTCAGCCCCAGCATTTT

D gene: TRBD1
clone size: -
J gene: TRBJ2-3
V gene: TRBV5-1
CDR3 protein: CASSSGQVADTQYF
CDR3 DNA: TGCGCCAGCAGCTCGGGACAGGTGGCAGATACGCAGTATTTT

D gene: TRBD1
clone size: -
J gene: TRBJ2-1
V gene: TRBV7-8
CDR3 protein: CASTPTGQGNNEQFF
CDR3 DNA: TGTGCCAGCACCCCGACGGGACAGGGTAACAATGAGCAGTTCTTC